The 14 T cell receptor beta chains given below trace back to one sample, sequenced in a study of human T cells and chemical hapten exposure. TCRdb re-called the RACE reads through MiXCR, storing one row per CDR3 protein. The top ten clones hold around 2.5% of a sample with about 200,000 distinct CDR3 sequences, about 22% of them seen once. The time point denotes: patch test 3, about 24 weeks after DPC sensitization. The treatment denotes: therapeutic diphenylcyclopropenone sensitization with weekly scalp DPC. The sample was whole blood, taken in connection with sensitization to the hapten diphenylcyclopropenone (DPC). These receptor sequences come from a woman between 40 and 50 years old with alopecia areata. Some clones in this sample may be carry-over from other donors' samples.

The V and J genes are TRBV7-2 and TRBJ1-6; possible D gene TRBD1, 6 bases. Germline-derived CDR1 and CDR2 are SGHTA and FQGNSA. Trimming removed 6 bases from V and 5 bases from J, with 14 bases in between. The CDR3 is 15 amino acids. CDR3 bases: TGTGCCAGCAGGAGGGGGGCAGGGGATAATTCACCCCTCCACTTT. Residues: CASRRGAGDNSPLHF.

The sample holds one count of this clonotype. The rearrangement joins TRBV11-2 to TRBJ2-5; D might be TRBD2 (6 bases). Germline V gene sequence: CDR1 SGHAT, CDR2 FQNNGV. CDR3 length equals 11 residues. Trimming took off 4 bases at V and 9 bases at J, with 9 bases between the two ends. In DNA form, the CDR3 reads TGTGCCAGCAGCTCGGGGGAATCCCAGTACTTC. As protein: CASSSGESQYF.

In this sample, this clonotype turned up a few times. This sequence joins TRBV4-2 and TRBJ2-7; 8 bases agree with TRBD2. The CDR3 is 16 amino acids. J gave up 0 bases and V 0 bases, and 4 bases lay outside the gene matches. Looked up from germline, CDR1 is LGHNA and CDR2 is YNFKEQ. CDR3 amino acids: CASSQDLAGASYEQYF. As DNA, the CDR3 is TGTGCCAGCAGCCAAGATCTAGCGGGTGCCTCCTACGAGCAGTACTTC.

This clonotype was detected many times. The J gene is TRBJ2-5, the V gene TRBV29-1, with D hard to call. Trimming pared 6 bases from V and 2 bases from J, leaving 16 bases between. Per the germline V gene, CDR1 is SQVTM and CDR2 is ANQGSEA. The CDR3 loop spans 14 amino acids. CDR3 sequence reads: CSVPVSEVQETQYF. CDR3 nucleotide sequence: TGCAGCGTACCTGTGTCAGAGGTACAAGAGACCCAGTACTTC.

The CDR3 nucleotides read TGTGCCAGCAGTAAAGGACAGGGAGCTAGGGAGCAGTACTTC. It translates to CASSKGQGAREQYF. The chain recombines TRBV6-5 with TRBJ2-7; 8 bases line up with TRBD1. This CDR3 is built from 14 residues. CDR1 and CDR2 (germline): MNHEY, SVGAGI. J lost 7 bases, V lost 5 bases, and 10 bases had no gene match.

This clonotype turned up a few times. V and J are TRBV4-2 and TRBJ2-1, with D possibly TRBD2 on 6 matching bases. Germline CDR1 is LGHNA and CDR2 is YNFKEQ. This CDR3 is built from 17 residues. V lost 0 bases, J lost 2 bases, and 14 bases lay in between. Here the CDR3 reads CASSQDRGSGAYNEQFF. The CDR3 nucleotides are TGTGCCAGCAGCCAAGATAGGGGTAGCGGAGCCTACAATGAGCAGTTCTTC.

This clonotype was recorded a few times. The chain carries TRBV2 and TRBJ2-3; D gene ambiguous. CDR3 length equals 14 residues. Germline V gene data show CDR1 as SNHLY and CDR2 as FYNNEI. The V gene lost 2 bases and the J gene lost 4 bases, with 10 bases spanning the gap. CDR3 sequence reads: CASSERNPADTQYF. The CDR3 DNA is TGTGCCAGCAGTGAAAGAAACCCCGCAGATACGCAGTATTTT.

This clonotype was recorded a few times. The rearrangement uses TRBV10-3 and TRBJ2-5; D is perhaps TRBD1 (5 bases). The CDR3 is 14 residues long. Looked up from germline, CDR1 is ENHRY and CDR2 is SYGVKD. Trimming stripped 2 bases from V and 2 bases from J, with 9 bases between. The CDR3 spells CAISEGAGQETQYF. DNA for the CDR3: TGTGCCATCAGTGAGGGGGCAGGGCAAGAGACCCAGTACTTC.

The chain couples TRBV6-2 or TRBV6-3 to TRBJ2-7, with D possibly TRBD1 on 5 matching bases. In germline, CDR1 is MNHEY, CDR2 SVGEGT. V shed 8 bases and J shed 0 bases, with 14 bases lying between them. This CDR3 is built from 14 residues. The CDR3 DNA reads TGTGCCAGCGGACAATACAGGTTCTCCTACGAGCAGTACTTC. Protein product: CASGQYRFSYEQYF.

This chain connects TRBV7-6 to TRBJ2-1; no reliable D call. The CDR3 is made up of 14 amino acids. V was clipped by 5 bases and J by 6 bases, with 14 bases between them. The germline V gene encodes CDR1 SGHVS and CDR2 FNYEAQ. The CDR3 sequence is CASSPGPPLNEQFF. DNA of the CDR3: TGTGCCAGCAGCCCCGGGCCTCCCCTCAATGAGCAGTTCTTC.

The chain has TRBV4-3 and TRBJ2-3; D gene unclear. The V gene's germline CDR1 is LGHNA and CDR2 YSLEER. V was cut by 2 bases and J by 5 bases, with 8 bases left in between. This CDR3 region has 13 residues. CDR3 residues: CASSQRERDTQYF. CDR3 in DNA: TGCGCCAGCAGCCAACGTGAGAGAGATACGCAGTATTTT.

The chain links TRBV20-1 to TRBJ1-4, with D possibly TRBD1 on 6 matching bases. Trimming stripped 3 bases from V and 2 bases from J, with 16 bases between. Per germline, CDR1 DFQATT and CDR2 SNEGSKA (reference sequence). The CDR3 totals 16 residues. This CDR3 reads CSASPVNRVTNEKLFF. CDR3 nucleotide sequence: TGCAGTGCTAGCCCCGTAAACAGGGTGACTAATGAAAAACTGTTTTTT.

This clonotype was picked up one time. Mismatch with germline at one junction end may stem from a read error. The chain couples TRBV9 to TRBJ2-1; D is perhaps TRBD2 (6 bases). The V gene's germline CDR1 is SGDLS and CDR2 YYNGEE. The CDR3 length is 15 residues. In nucleotides, the CDR3 is TGTGCCAGCAGCTCAGCCCCCGGGAGAGAAAATGAGCAGTCCTTC. Amino acid sequence: CASSSAPGRENEQSF.

The V gene is TRBV28, the J gene TRBJ2-7; 8 nucleotides align to TRBD2. Germline CDR1 reads MDHEN; CDR2 reads SYDVKM. J gave up 1 base and V 9 bases, and 8 bases lay outside the gene matches. The CDR3 consists of 14 residues. This chain's CDR3 is CASRGLVSSYEQYF. The CDR3 coding sequence is TGTGCCAGTCGGGGACTAGTGAGTTCCTACGAGCAGTACTTC.